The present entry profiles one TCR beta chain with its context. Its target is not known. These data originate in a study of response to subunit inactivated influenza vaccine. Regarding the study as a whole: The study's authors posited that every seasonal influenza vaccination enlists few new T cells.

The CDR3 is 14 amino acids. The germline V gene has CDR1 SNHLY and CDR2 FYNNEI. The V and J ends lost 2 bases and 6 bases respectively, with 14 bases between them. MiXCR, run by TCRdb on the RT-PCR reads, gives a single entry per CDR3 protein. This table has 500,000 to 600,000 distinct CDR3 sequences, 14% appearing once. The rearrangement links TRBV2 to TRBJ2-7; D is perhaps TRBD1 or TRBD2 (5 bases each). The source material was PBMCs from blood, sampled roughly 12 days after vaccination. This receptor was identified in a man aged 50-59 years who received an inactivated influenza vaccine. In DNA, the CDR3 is TGTGCCAGCAGTGAACTGGGGGATCGAGGCGAGCAGTACTTC. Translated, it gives CASSELGDRGEQYF.